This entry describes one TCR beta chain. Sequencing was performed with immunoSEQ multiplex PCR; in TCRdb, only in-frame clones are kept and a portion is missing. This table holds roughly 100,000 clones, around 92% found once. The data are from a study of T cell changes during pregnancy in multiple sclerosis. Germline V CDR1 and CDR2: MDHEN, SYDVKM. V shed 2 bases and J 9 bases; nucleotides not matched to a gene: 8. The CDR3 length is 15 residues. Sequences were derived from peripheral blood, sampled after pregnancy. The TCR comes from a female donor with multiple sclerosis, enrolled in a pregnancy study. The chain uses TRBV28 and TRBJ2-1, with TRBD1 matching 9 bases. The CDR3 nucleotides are TGTGCCAGCAGTTTAGTAGGGACAGGGATGGGTGAGCAGTTCTTC. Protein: CASSLVGTGMGEQFF.